This TCR beta chain is drawn from a study of molecular identifiers for immune sequencing clone quantification. TCRdb processed the PCR reads anew with MiXCR; each CDR3 protein has one entry. Among just under 650,000 distinct CDR3 sequences listed, about 20% were seen once. The CDR3 extends over 15 amino acids. The germline V gene encodes CDR1 KGHSY and CDR2 FQNENV. The germline V and J ends were trimmed by 2 bases and 5 bases, with 16 bases remaining between them. Study-wide findings and caveats: One cell's worth of spiked Jurkat TCR RNA was reportedly detectable among roughly 1 million naive cells.

This clonotype was counted between two and nine times. Its antigen remains unidentified. The chain employs TRBV16 and TRBJ2-7, with no clear D. Source material: naive CD8+ T cells from blood, with Jurkat cell RNA spiked in. Subset indicated: FACS-sorted CD8+CD4-CCR7+CD45RA+ naive T cells. The receptor comes from a human donor in good health. Some libraries in this study had Jurkat cell RNA spiked in. This CDR3 reads CASSQGSGPHDEQYF. DNA of the CDR3: TGTGCCAGCAGCCAAGGCTCTGGGCCTCACGACGAGCAGTACTTC. Full variable domain (missing parts from reference TRBV16 and TRBJ2-7): GEEVAQTPKHLVRGEGQKAKLYCAPIKGHSYVFWYQQVLKNEFKFLISFQNENVFDETGMPKERFSAKCLPNSPCSLEIQATKLEDSAVYFCASSQGSGPHDEQYFGPGTRLTVT.